The subject of this entry is one T cell receptor beta chain. Its antigen is unknown. TCRdb processed the RT-PCR reads anew with MiXCR; each CDR3 protein has one entry. The sample has 530,000 or so distinct CDR3 sequences, around 25% seen once. This CDR3 comprises 14 residues. V gave up 0 bases and J gave up 2 bases, with 8 bases separating them. Germline V gene data show CDR1 as SGHNT and CDR2 as YYREEE (reference sequence). The data belong to a study of response to subunit inactivated influenza vaccine. Study outcomes and limitations: T cells newly recruited by each seasonal influenza vaccination are few, the authors suggested.

The sequence was collected from a man in his fifties who received an inactivated influenza vaccine. Specimen: CD4+ T cells sorted from PBMCs, collected about 5 days after vaccination. This rearrangement joins TRBV5-4 to TRBJ2-5, with D unresolved. CDR3 bases: TGTGCCAGCAGCTTGGACGGGTTACAAGAGACCCAGTACTTC. The encoded protein is CASSLDGLQETQYF.